This section outlines one T cell receptor beta chain sequence together with its context. Its antigen is currently not known. One base away there is no much larger clone; base qualities are not given. One collaborating source in Seattle enrolled patients during active infection and followed them longitudinally through the course of disease. Whole blood was collected in K2EDTA tubes by collaborating institutions according to the institutions' own protocols. For TCRbeta analysis, collaborators shipped samples as frozen whole blood, isolated PBMCs, or DNA extracted from either of those sample types. The data were taken from a study of blood T cell repertoires in COVID-19 (dated by TCRdb to about 2020). About the full investigation: Samples from collaborators originated in the United States, Italy and Spain and spanned both the acute and convalescent phases of COVID-19. The prospective study material was composed of cDNA or gDNA derived from T cells, B-cell-depleted T cells, or PBMCs. Subjects who had been exposed to COVID-19, were actively infected with it, or had recovered from it provided the deeply sampled blood TCRbeta repertoires that made up the dataset. The repertoires were made available in a free public database intended to serve as a resource for research on the immune response to SARS-CoV-2. Samples came from the ongoing ImmuneRACE study (first 160 participants) plus 1,254 subjects from 6 global collaborators. Nearly every sample came with metadata listing a de-identified subject ID, COVID-19 status, age in years and sex. Where available, HLA class I and class II types were taken from metadata supplied by the sample provider and were not determined by assay-based typing. Summary of the overall study and its limitations: The amount of clinical and demographic metadata varied by source and participant and was provided uncurated.

TCRbeta CDR3 regions were amplified from genomic DNA by means of the immunoSEQ Assay, a bias-controlled multiplex PCR. The authors processed their data as follows. The number of nucleated cells in each sample was estimated from the amplification of reference gene primers within the assay. To quantify the absolute abundance of each unique TCRbeta CDR3 rearrangement, sequence reads were collapsed and filtered. Productive Simpson clonality was computed per sample as the square root of Simpson's diversity index over productive rearrangements. TCRdb took over this immuneACCESS table, retaining in-frame rearrangements with V and J assigned. Such tables are incomplete; in checked studies, under half of the missing clones stem from an unresolved V gene, and the remainder is unexplained. V, J and clone size derive from that table, while D and trimming were established from the DNA sequence. The sample table holds about 130,000 clones, of which 75% to 90% were seen once. The biggest ten clones account for roughly 3.9% of the sample.

Relative to germline, V is 6 bases shorter and J is 8 bases shorter, with 17 bases between their ends. For CDR1 and CDR2, the germline V gene (reference sequence) lists LNHDA and SQIVND. CDR3 length: 14 amino acids, cysteine to phenylalanine. Of the read, only the CDR3 DNA is kept; its 42 bases are in frame from base 1. Sequencing was carried out using peripheral blood. The sequence links TRBV19 to TRBJ1-5; the D gene is perhaps TRBD1, on 5 matching bases. This TCR came from a man in his 60s with COVID-19, enrolled during active disease. The CDR3 amino acid sequence is: CASSRGGPYEPQHF. The DNA reads as follows: TGTGCCAGTAGCCGGGGGGGACCCTATGAGCCCCAGCATTTT.